This is a list of T cell receptor beta chains from one sample in a study of control samples from healthy donors and cancer patients. The data were produced by immunoSEQ multiplex PCR, yet TCRdb's version contains in-frame clones alone and is incomplete. This sample has over 150,000 clones, with roughly 94% found just once. Sample: PBMCs. The source is a man in his fifties or sixties with colorectal cancer. Each CDR3 is given with its conserved first and last residue. D genes are given only for firm matches. For some rows the clone size is stated as once, few or many, or as a class when expanded; others skip it.

TRBJ1-5,-,TRBV6-2/TRBV6-3,TRBD1,CASSYRPGQGSQPQHF,TGTGCCAGCAGTTACCGTCCCGGACAGGGCTCTCAGCCCCAGCATTTT
TRBJ2-2,-,TRBV9,TRBD2,CASSATSGGSTGELFF,TGTGCCAGCAGCGCCACCTCGGGGGGAAGCACCGGGGAGCTGTTTTTT
TRBJ2-7,-,TRBV10-3,TRBD2,CAISALAGDPYEQYF,TGTGCCATCAGTGCCCTAGCGGGGGACCCCTACGAGCAGTACTTC
TRBJ1-1,-,TRBV18,TRBD1,CASSPIGTGLMNTEAFF,TGTGCCAGCTCACCAATCGGGACAGGGCTCATGAACACTGAAGCTTTCTTT
TRBJ2-3,-,TRBV5-1,TRBD1,CASSFWTGSSTDTQYF,TGCGCCAGCAGCTTTTGGACAGGCTCTAGCACAGATACGCAGTATTTT
TRBJ1-1,-,TRBV10-2,-,CASSESQGNTEAFF,TGCGCCAGCAGTGAGTCGCAAGGGAACACTGAAGCTTTCTTT
TRBJ2-1,-,TRBV19,TRBD2,CASSMGGGLYNEQFF,TGTGCCAGTAGTATGGGCGGGGGTCTCTACAATGAGCAGTTCTTC
TRBJ1-6,-,TRBV6-6,TRBD1,CAGRDRRESPLHF,TGTGCCGGTCGGGACAGGAGAGAATCACCCCTCCACTTT
TRBJ1-1,-,TRBV5-1,-,CASSLGGGGNTEAFF,TGCGCCAGCAGCTTAGGCGGCGGAGGGAACACTGAAGCTTTCTTT
TRBJ1-5,once,TRBV30,-,CAWSEGPQGAQHF,TGTGCCTGGAGTGAGGGACCCCAAGGGGCCCAGCATTTT
TRBJ1-5,-,TRBV27,TRBD1,CASSPGTGNQPQHF,TGTGCCAGCAGTCCCGGGACAGGGAATCAGCCCCAGCATTTT
TRBJ1-1,-,TRBV28,TRBD1,CASSPTRTGRAEAFF,TGTGCCAGCAGCCCAACCCGGACAGGGAGGGCTGAAGCTTTCTTT
TRBJ2-5,-,TRBV3-1/TRBV3-2,TRBD1,CASSQIDRVETQYF,TGTGCCAGCAGCCAAATCGACAGGGTCGAGACCCAGTACTTC
TRBJ1-2,once,TRBV5-1,-,CASSSRAGSDGYTF,TGCGCCAGCAGCTCGAGGGCGGGGAGCGATGGCTACACCTTC
TRBJ1-5,-,TRBV5-1,-,CASSLASGNQPQHF,TGCGCCAGCAGCTTGGCCTCGGGTAATCAGCCCCAGCATTTT
TRBJ2-4,-,TRBV6-5,-,CASSTLGGNIQYF,TGTGCCAGCAGTACCTTGGGGGGCAACATTCAGTACTTC
TRBJ1-1,-,TRBV28,TRBD1,CASRGTAGFRTEAFF,TGTGCCAGCAGGGGGACAGCCGGTTTCCGGACTGAAGCTTTCTTT
TRBJ1-3,-,TRBV14,-,CASSQGQQIRSGNTIYF,TGTGCCAGCAGCCAAGGACAACAGATCCGCTCTGGAAACACCATATATTTT
TRBJ1-2,-,TRBV6-5,-,CASSYSYDGLTGYTF,TGTGCCAGCAGTTACTCGTACGACGGTTTAACTGGCTACACCTTC
TRBJ1-6,-,TRBV19,-,CASSITGFNSPLHF,TGTGCCAGTAGTATAACAGGGTTTAATTCACCCCTCCACTTT
TRBJ2-3,-,TRBV27,-,CASSFPGISDTQYF,TGTGCCAGCAGTTTTCCTGGCATTTCGGATACGCAGTATTTT
TRBJ1-6,-,TRBV6-1,-,CASSEALAYLYNSPLHF,TGTGCCAGCAGTGAAGCGCTCGCTTACCTCTATAATTCACCCCTCCACTTT
TRBJ2-7,-,TRBV7-9,-,CASSPQPPGDRSYEQYF,TGTGCCAGCAGCCCCCAGCCCCCAGGGGATCGGTCCTACGAGCAGTACTTC
TRBJ1-6,-,TRBV4-1,TRBD1,CASSHPGQGEGSPLHF,TGCGCCAGCAGCCACCCAGGACAGGGAGAGGGTTCACCCCTCCACTTT
TRBJ2-7,-,TRBV27,TRBD1,CATHDQGAHEQYF,TGTGCCACCCACGACCAGGGGGCCCACGAGCAGTACTTC
TRBJ1-1,-,TRBV27,TRBD1,CASSPYRGQNTEAFF,TGTGCCAGCAGTCCATACAGGGGACAGAACACTGAAGCTTTCTTT
TRBJ1-1,-,TRBV19,-,CASSFLGHTEAFF,TGTGCCAGTAGTTTCCTGGGACACACTGAAGCTTTCTTT
TRBJ1-2,once,TRBV12-3/TRBV12-4,TRBD1,CASSRQGFGYTF,TGTGCCAGCAGCCGACAGGGGTTTGGCTACACCTTC
TRBJ2-7,-,TRBV30,-,CAWRGSDGEQYF,TGTGCCTGGAGAGGTAGCGACGGCGAGCAGTACTTC
TRBJ2-3,-,TRBV7-9,TRBD2,CASSLAAGVSTDTQYF,TGTGCCAGCAGCTTAGCAGCGGGGGTTAGCACAGATACGCAGTATTTT
TRBJ1-2,few,TRBV11-1,TRBD1,CASSSGQPGGYTF,TGTGCCAGCAGTTCGGGACAGCCCGGTGGCTACACCTTC
TRBJ1-6,once,TRBV7-2,TRBD1,CASSGTGTALSPLHF,TGTGCCAGCAGCGGAACCGGGACAGCACTTTCACCCCTCCACTTT
TRBJ2-5,once,TRBV7-2,-,CASSLSGTQETQYF,TGTGCCAGCAGCTTATCCGGCACCCAAGAGACCCAGTACTTC
TRBJ2-3,-,TRBV6-6,-,CASSYALLSTDTQYF,TGTGCCAGCAGTTATGCTCTCTTAAGCACAGATACGCAGTATTTT
TRBJ2-2,-,TRBV11-2,-,CASSLGGAGELFF,TGTGCCAGCAGCTTAGGTGGGGCGGGGGAGCTGTTTTTT
TRBJ1-4,-,TRBV6-5,-,CASSYSGVTNEKLFF,TGTGCCAGCAGTTACTCCGGGGTCACTAATGAAAAACTGTTTTTT
TRBJ1-6,-,TRBV5-5,-,CASSLAGDSPLHF,TGTGCCAGCAGCTTGGCCGGGGATTCACCCCTCCACTTT
TRBJ2-1,-,TRBV10-3,TRBD2,CAISESGLAHNEQFF,TGTGCCATCAGTGAGTCAGGACTAGCCCACAATGAGCAGTTCTTC
TRBJ2-5,-,TRBV30,-,CAWSPTLGGAQYF,TGTGCCTGGTCCCCTACATTAGGAGGGGCCCAGTACTTC
TRBJ2-3,once,TRBV19,-,CASSRRLADVTDTQYF,TGTGCCAGTAGTAGGCGCCTAGCCGATGTAACAGATACGCAGTATTTT
TRBJ2-7,-,TRBV12-3/TRBV12-4,-,CASSLGGIYEQYF,TGTGCCAGCAGTTTAGGAGGGATCTACGAGCAGTACTTC
TRBJ2-3,-,TRBV5-8,-,CASSRAGTDTQYF,TGTGCCAGCAGCCGGGCGGGCACAGATACGCAGTATTTT
TRBJ1-2,-,TRBV7-9,TRBD1,CASSLAGQLDYGYTF,TGTGCCAGCAGCTTAGCGGGACAGCTAGACTATGGCTACACCTTC
TRBJ2-7,once,TRBV11-3,-,CASSLAAGPAYEQYF,TGTGCCAGCAGCTTAGCGGCGGGACCCGCCTACGAGCAGTACTTC
TRBJ2-7,-,TRBV5-6,TRBD1,CASSPGQGAYEQYF,TGTGCCAGCAGCCCTGGACAGGGGGCTTACGAGCAGTACTTC
TRBJ2-7,-,TRBV3-1/TRBV3-2,TRBD1,CASSQGQGSSYEQYF,TGTGCCAGCAGCCAAGGACAGGGGTCGTCCTACGAGCAGTACTTC
TRBJ2-7,-,TRBV7-8,TRBD1,CASSGAGGQGASYEQYF,TGTGCCAGCAGCGGCGCCGGAGGGCAGGGGGCTTCCTACGAGCAGTACTTC
TRBJ2-2,-,TRBV5-8,-,CASSLGAGANTGELFF,TGTGCCAGCAGCTTGGGGGCGGGCGCGAACACCGGGGAGCTGTTTTTT
TRBJ2-7,-,TRBV21-1,-,CASSKAVIDEQYF,TGTGCCAGCAGCAAAGCAGTGATAGACGAGCAGTACTTC
TRBJ2-7,-,TRBV4-1,TRBD1,CASSQQTGDSYEQYF,TGCGCCAGCAGTCAACAGACAGGGGATTCCTACGAGCAGTACTTC